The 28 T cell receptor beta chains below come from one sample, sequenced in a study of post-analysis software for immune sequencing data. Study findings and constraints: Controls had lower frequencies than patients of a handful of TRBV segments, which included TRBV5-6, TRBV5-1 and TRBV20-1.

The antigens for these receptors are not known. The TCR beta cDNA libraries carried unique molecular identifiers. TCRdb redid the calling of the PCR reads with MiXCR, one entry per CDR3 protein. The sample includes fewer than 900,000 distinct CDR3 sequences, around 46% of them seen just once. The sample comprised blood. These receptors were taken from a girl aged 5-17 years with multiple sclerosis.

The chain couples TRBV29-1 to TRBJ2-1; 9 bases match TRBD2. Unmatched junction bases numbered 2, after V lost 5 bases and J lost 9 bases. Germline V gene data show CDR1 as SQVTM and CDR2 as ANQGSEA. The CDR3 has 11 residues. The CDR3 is CSVSLAGEQFF. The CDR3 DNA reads TGCAGCGTTTCACTAGCGGGTGAGCAGTTCTTC.

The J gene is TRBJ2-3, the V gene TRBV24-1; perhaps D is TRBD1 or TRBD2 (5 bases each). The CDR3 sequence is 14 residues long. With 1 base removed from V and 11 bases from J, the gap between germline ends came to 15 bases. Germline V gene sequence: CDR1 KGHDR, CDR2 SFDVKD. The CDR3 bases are TGTGCCACCAGTGATTTCCGGGACCACACGGGGCAGTATTTT. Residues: CATSDFRDHTGQYF.

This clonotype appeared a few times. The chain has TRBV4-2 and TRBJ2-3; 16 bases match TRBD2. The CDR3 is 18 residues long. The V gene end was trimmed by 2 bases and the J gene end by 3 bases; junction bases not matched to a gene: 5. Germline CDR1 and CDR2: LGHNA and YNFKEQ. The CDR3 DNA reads TGTGCCAGCAGCCAATCCGGGACTAGCGGGAGGGAGACAGATACGCAGTATTTT. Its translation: CASSQSGTSGRETDTQYF.

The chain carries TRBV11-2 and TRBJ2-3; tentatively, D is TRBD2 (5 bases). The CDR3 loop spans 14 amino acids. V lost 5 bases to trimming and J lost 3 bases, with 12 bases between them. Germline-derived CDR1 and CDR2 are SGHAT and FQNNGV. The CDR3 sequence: CASSQGPGTDTQYF. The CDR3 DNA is TGTGCCAGCAGCCAAGGACCGGGGACAGATACGCAGTATTTT.

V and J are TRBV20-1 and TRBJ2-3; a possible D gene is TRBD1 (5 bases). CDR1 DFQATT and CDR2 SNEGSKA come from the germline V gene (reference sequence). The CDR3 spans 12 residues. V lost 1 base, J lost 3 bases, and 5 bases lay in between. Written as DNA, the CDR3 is TGCAGTGCTAGAGCAGGGACAGATACGCAGTATTTT. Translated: CSARAGTDTQYF.

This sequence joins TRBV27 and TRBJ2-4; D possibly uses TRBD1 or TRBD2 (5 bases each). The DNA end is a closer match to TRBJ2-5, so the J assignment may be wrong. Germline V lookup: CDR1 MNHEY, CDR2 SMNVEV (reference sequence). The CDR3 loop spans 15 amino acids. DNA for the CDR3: TGTGCCAGCAGTCCATGGAGAGGGGTCCAAGAGACCCAGTACTTC. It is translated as CASSPWRGVQETQYF.

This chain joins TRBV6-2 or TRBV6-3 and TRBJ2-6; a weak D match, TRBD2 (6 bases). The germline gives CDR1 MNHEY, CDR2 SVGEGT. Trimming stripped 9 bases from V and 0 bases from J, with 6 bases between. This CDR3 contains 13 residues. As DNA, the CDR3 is TGTGCCAGGGGGGGCTCTGGGGCCAACGTCCTGACTTTC. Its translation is CARGGSGANVLTF.

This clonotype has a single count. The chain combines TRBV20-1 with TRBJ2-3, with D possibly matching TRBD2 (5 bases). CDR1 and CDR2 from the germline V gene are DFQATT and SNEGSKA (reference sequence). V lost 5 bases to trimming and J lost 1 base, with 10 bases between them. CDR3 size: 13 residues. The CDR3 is CSAPRGRTDTQYF. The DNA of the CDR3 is TGCAGTGCTCCGCGCGGGCGCACAGATACGCAGTATTTT.

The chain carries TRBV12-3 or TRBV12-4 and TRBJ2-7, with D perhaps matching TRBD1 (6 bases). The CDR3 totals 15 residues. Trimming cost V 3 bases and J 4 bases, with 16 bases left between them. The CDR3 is CASSFRGFPIYEQYF. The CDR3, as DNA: TGTGCCAGCAGTTTCAGGGGATTTCCCATTTACGAGCAGTACTTC.

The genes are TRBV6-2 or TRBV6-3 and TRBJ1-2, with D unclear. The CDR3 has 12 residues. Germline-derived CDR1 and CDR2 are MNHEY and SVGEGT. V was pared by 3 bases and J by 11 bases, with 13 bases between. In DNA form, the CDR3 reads TGTGCCAGCAGTTATCCGACAAGTGAATACACCTTC. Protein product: CASSYPTSEYTF.

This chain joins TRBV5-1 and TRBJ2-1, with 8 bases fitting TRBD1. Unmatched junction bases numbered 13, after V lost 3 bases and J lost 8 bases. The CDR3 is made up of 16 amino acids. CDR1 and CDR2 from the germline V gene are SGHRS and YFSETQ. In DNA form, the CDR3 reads TGCGCCAGCAGCTCGGACGACAGGGGTCTTAGGGATGAGCAGTTCTTC. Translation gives CASSSDDRGLRDEQFF.

CDR3 amino acids: CASRPDRNSGANVLTF. The CDR3, as DNA: TGTGCCAGCAGACCCGACCGGAACTCTGGGGCCAACGTCCTGACTTTC. The chain links TRBV7-9 to TRBJ2-6; D remains unclear. The CDR3 runs 16 residues. V was clipped by 6 bases and J by 0 bases, with 12 bases between them. Germline CDR1 SEHNR, CDR2 FQNEAQ (reference sequence).

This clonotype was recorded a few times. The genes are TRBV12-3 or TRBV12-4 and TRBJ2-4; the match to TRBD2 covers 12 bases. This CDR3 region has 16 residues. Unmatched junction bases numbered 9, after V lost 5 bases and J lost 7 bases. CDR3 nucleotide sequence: TGTGCCAGCAGTCCGGGACTAGCGGGCGGAAGGAACATTCAGTACTTC. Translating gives CASSPGLAGGRNIQYF.

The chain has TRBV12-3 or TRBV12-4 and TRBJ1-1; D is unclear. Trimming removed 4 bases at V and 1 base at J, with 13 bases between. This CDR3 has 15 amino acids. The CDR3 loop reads CASSSPLVGNTEAFF. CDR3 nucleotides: TGTGCCAGCAGTTCCCCTTTAGTTGGGAACACTGAAGCTTTCTTT.

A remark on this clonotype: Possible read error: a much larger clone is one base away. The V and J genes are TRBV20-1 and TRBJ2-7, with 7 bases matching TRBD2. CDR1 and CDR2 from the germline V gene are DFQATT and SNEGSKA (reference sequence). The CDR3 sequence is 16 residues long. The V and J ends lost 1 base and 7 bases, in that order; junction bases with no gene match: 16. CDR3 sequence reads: CSARGVVGGSYNEQYF. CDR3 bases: TGCAGTGCTAGAGGGGTGGTGGGAGGGTCTTACAATGAGCAGTACTTC.

The CDR3 here is CASIPQGIPNGYTF. The DNA for the CDR3 is TGTGCCAGCATCCCACAGGGGATTCCTAATGGCTACACCTTC. The chain couples TRBV28 to TRBJ1-2, with 7 positions matching TRBD1. Looked up from germline, CDR1 is MDHEN and CDR2 is SYDVKM. The CDR3 has 14 amino acids. With V trimmed by 7 bases and J by 6 bases, 11 bases remained unmatched.

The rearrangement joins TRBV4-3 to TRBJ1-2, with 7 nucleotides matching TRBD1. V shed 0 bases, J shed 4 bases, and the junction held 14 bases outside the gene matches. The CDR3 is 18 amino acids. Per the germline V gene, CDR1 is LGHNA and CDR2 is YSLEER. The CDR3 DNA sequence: TGCGCCAGCAGCCAAGATGAATCGGGCAGGGGGACTTTCTATGGCTACACCTTC. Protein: CASSQDESGRGTFYGYTF.

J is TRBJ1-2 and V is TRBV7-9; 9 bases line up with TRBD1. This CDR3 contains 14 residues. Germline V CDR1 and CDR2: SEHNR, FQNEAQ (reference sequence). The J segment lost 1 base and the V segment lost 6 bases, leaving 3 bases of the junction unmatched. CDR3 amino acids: CASRRQGGNYGYTF. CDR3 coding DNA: TGTGCCAGCAGGCGACAGGGGGGTAACTATGGCTACACCTTC.

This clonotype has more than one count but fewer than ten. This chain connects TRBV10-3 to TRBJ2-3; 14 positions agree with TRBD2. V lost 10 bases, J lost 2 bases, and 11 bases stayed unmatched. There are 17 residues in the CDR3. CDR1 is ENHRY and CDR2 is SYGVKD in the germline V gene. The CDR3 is CATTPGLAGDPTDTQYF. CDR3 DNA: TGTGCCACCACCCCGGGACTAGCGGGAGACCCCACAGATACGCAGTATTTT.

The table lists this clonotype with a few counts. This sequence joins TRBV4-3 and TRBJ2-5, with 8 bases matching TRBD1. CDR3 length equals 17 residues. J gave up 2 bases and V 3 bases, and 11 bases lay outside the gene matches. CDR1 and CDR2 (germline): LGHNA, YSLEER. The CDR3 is CASSQDYSGTGQETQYF. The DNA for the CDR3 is TGCGCCAGCAGCCAGGATTACTCCGGGACAGGACAAGAGACCCAGTACTTC.

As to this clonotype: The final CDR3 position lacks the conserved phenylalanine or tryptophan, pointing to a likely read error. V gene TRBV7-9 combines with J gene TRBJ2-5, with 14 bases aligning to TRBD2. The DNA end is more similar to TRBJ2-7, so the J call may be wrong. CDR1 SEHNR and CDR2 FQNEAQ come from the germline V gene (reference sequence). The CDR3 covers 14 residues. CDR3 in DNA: TGTGCCAGCAGCCTTGGGACTAGCGGGAGCGAGCAGTACTAC. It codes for CASSLGTSGSEQYY.

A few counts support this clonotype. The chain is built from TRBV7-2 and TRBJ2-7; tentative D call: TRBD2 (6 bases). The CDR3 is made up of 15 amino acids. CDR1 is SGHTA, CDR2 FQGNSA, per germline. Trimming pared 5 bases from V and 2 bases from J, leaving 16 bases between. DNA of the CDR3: TGTGCCAGCAGCCGCCACGGGACTGGTACCTACGAGCAGTACTTC. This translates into CASSRHGTGTYEQYF. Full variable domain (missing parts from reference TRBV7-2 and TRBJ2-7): GAGVSQSPSNKVTEKGKDVELRCDPISGHTALYWYRQSLGQGLEFLIYFQGNSAPDKSGLPSDRFSAERTGGSVSTLTIQRTQQEDSAVYLCASSRHGTGTYEQYFGPGTRLTVT.

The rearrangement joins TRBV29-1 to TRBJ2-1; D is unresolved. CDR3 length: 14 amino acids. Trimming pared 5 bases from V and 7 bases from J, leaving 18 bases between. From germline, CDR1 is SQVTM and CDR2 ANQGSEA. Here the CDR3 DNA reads TGCAGCGTTCAAACGTTTTTGGAGACGAATGAGCAGTTCTTC. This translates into CSVQTFLETNEQFF.

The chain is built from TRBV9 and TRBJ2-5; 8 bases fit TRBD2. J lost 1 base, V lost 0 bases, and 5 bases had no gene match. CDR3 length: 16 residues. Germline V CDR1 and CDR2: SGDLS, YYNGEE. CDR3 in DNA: TGTGCCAGCAGCGTAGCTGGCGGGAGGACCCAAGAGACCCAGTACTTC. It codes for CASSVAGGRTQETQYF.

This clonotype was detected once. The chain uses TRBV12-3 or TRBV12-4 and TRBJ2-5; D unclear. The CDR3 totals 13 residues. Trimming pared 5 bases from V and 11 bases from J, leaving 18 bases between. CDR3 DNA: TGTGCCAGCAGTCCCCTCGGTCGATTCGGGCAGTACTTC. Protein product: CASSPLGRFGQYF.

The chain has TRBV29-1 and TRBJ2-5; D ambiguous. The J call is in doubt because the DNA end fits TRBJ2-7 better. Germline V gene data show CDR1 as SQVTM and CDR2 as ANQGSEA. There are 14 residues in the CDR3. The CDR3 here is CSVELNGWAAEQYF. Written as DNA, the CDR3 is TGCAGCGTTGAACTGAACGGATGGGCCGCCGAGCAGTACTTC.

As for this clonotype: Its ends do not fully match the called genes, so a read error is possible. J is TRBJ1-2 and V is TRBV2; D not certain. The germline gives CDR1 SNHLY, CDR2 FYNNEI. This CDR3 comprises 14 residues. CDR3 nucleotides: TGTACCAGCAGTGAAATAGGGAATTCCTATGGCTACACCTTC. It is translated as CTSSEIGNSYGYTF.

As DNA, the CDR3 is TGTGCCAGCAGCTCACAAACCGGTGAGCAGTTCTTC. Amino acids: CASSSQTGEQFF. The chain employs TRBV7-9 and TRBJ2-1; no definite D call. The V end was cut by 4 bases, the J end by 9 bases, with 10 bases between. CDR1 and CDR2 from the germline V gene are SEHNR and FQNEAQ (reference sequence). The CDR3 runs to 12 residues.